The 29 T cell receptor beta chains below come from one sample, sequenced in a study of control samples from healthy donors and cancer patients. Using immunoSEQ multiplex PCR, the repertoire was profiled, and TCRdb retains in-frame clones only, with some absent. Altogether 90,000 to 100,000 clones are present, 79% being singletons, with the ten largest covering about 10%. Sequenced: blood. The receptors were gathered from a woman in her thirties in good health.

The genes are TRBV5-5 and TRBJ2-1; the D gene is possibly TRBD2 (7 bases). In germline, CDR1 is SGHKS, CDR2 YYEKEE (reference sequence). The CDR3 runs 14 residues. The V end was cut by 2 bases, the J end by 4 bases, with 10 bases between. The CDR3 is CASSFEGGYNEQFF. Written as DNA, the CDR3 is TGTGCCAGCAGCTTTGAGGGGGGGTACAATGAGCAGTTCTTC. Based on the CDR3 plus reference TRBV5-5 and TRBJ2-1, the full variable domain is DAGVTQSPTHLIKTRGQQVTLRCSPISGHKSVSWYQQVLGQGPQFIFQYYEKEERGRGNFPDRFSARQFPNYSSELNVNALLLGDSALYLCASSFEGGYNEQFFGPGTRLTVL.

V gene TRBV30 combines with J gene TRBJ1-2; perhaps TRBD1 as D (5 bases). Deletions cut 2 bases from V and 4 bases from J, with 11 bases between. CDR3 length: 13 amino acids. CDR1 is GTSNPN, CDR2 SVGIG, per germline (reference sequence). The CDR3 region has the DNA TGTGCCTGGAGTACGGGACCGTTCTATGGCTACACCTTC. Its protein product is CAWSTGPFYGYTF.

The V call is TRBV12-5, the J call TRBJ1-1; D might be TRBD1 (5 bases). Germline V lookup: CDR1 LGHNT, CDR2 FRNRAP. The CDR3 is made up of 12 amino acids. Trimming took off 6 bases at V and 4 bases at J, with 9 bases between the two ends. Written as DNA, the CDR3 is TGTGCTAGTGGGCGGGGGGGCACTGAAGCTTTCTTT. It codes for CASGRGGTEAFF.

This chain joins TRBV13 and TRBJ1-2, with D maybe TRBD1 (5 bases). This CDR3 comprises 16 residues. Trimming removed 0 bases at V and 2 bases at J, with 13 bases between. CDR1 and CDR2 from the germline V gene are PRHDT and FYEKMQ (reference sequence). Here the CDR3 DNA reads TGTGCCAGCAGCTTAGGCGAGGGGCAGGGCAACTATGGCTACACCTTC. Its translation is CASSLGEGQGNYGYTF.

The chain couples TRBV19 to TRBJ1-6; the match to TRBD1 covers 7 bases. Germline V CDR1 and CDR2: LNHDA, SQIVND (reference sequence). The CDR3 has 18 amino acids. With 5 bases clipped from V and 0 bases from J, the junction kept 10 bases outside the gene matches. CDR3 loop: CASSEFGQASSYNSPLHF. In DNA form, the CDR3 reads TGTGCCAGTAGTGAATTCGGACAGGCGAGCTCCTATAATTCACCCCTCCACTTT.

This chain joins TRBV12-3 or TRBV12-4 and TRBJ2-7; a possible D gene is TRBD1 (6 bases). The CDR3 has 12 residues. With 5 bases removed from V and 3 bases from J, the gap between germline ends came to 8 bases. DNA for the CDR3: TGTGCCAGCAGTACAGGGTACTACGAGCAGTACTTC. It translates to CASSTGYYEQYF.

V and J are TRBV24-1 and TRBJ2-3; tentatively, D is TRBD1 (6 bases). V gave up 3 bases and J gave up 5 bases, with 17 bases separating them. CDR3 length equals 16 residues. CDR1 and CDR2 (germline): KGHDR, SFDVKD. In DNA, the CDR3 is TGTGCCACCAGTGATGTTAGTGGGGGCGTCTTAGATACGCAGTATTTT. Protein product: CATSDVSGGVLDTQYF.

The CDR3 loop is CASSTDRSQPQHF. The CDR3 region has the DNA TGTGCCAGTAGTACCGACAGGTCTCAGCCCCAGCATTTT. This chain links TRBV19 with TRBJ1-5, with D tentatively TRBD1 (6 bases). Trimming removed 4 bases at V and 6 bases at J, with 10 bases between. CDR3 size: 13 residues. Germline CDR1 and CDR2: LNHDA and SQIVND (reference sequence).

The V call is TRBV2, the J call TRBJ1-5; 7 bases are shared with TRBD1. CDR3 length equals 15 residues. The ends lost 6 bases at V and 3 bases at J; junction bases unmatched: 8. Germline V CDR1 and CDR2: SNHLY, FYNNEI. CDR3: CASSAGTVINQPQHF. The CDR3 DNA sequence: TGTGCCAGCAGCGCCGGGACAGTTATCAATCAGCCCCAGCATTTT. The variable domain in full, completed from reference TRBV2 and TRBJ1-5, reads EPEVTQTPSHQVTQMGQEVILRCVPISNHLYFYWYRQILGQKVEFLVSFYNNEISEKSEIFDDQFSVERPDGSNFTLKIRSTKLEDSAMYFCASSAGTVINQPQHFGDGTRLSIL.

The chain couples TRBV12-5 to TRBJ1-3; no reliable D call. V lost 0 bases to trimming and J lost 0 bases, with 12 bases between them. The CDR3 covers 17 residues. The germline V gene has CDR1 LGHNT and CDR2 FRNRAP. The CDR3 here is CASGLVLGTLSGNTIYF. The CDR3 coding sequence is TGTGCTAGTGGTTTGGTACTCGGAACACTCTCTGGAAACACCATATATTTT.

The chain's CDR3 is CASSFAPRSLGHYEQYF. The CDR3 bases are TGTGCCAGCAGCTTCGCCCCCCGCAGCTTGGGGCACTACGAGCAGTACTTC. This chain links TRBV5-6 with TRBJ2-7; a weak D match, TRBD1 (5 bases). CDR1 is SGHDT and CDR2 is YYEEEE in the germline V gene. CDR3 size: 17 residues. V was cut by 2 bases and J by 3 bases, with 21 bases left in between. The variable domain in full, completed from reference TRBV5-6 and TRBJ2-7, reads DAGVTQSPTHLIKTRGQQVTLRCSPKSGHDTVSWYQQALGQGPQFIFQYYEEEERQRGNFPDRFSGHQFPNYSSELNVNALLLGDSALYLCASSFAPRSLGHYEQYFGPGTRLTVT.

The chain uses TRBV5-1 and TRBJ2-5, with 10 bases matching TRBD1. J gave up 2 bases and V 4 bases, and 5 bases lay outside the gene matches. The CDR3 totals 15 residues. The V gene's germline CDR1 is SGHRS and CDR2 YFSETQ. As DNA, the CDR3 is TGCGCCAGCAGCGGACAGGGGGGTCCACAAGAGACCCAGTACTTC. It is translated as CASSGQGGPQETQYF.

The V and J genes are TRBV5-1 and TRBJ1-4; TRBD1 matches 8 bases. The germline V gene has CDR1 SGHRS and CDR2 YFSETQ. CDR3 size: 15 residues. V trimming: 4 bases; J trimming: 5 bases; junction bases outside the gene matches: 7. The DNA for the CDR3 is TGCGCCAGCAGCCCAATTACAGGGGGAAATGAAAAACTGTTTTTT. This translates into CASSPITGGNEKLFF. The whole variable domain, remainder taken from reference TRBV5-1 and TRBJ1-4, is KAGVTQTPRYLIKTRGQQVTLSCSPISGHRSVSWYQQTPGQGLQFLFEYFSETQRNKGNFPGRFSGRQFSNSRSEMNVSTLELGDSALYLCASSPITGGNEKLFFGSGTQLSVL.

CDR3 sequence (DNA): TGTGCCAGTCGTTGGGGGGGACCCACAGATACGCAGTATTTT. The encoded protein is CASRWGGPTDTQYF. This rearrangement joins TRBV19 to TRBJ2-3, with 7 bases matching TRBD2. The CDR3 extends over 14 amino acids. V lost 8 bases and J lost 2; bases outside the gene matches: 7. Germline V gene lookup returns CDR1 LNHDA and CDR2 SQIVND (reference sequence). Full variable domain (missing parts from reference TRBV19 and TRBJ2-3): DGGITQSPKYLFRKEGQNVTLSCEQNLNHDAMYWYRQDPGQGLRLIYYSQIVNDFQKGDIAEGYSVSREKKESFPLTVTSAQKNPTAFYLCASRWGGPTDTQYFGPGTRLTVL.

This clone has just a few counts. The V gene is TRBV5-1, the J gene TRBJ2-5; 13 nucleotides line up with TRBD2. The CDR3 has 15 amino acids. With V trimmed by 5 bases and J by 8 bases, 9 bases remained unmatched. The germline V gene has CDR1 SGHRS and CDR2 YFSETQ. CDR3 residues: CASRTGTSGAQTQYF. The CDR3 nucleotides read TGCGCCAGCAGAACCGGGACTAGCGGGGCTCAAACCCAGTACTTC.

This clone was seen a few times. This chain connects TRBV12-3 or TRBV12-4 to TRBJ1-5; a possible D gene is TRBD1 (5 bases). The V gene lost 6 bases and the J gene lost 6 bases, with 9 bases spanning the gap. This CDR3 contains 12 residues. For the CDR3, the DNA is TGTGCCAGCAGGAGGGACGGTCAGCCCCAGCATTTT. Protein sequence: CASRRDGQPQHF.

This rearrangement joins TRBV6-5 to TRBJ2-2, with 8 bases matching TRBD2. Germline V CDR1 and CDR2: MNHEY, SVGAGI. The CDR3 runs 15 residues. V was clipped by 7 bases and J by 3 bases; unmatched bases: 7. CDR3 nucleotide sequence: TGTGCCAGCAAGTGGCGGGGGGATTACACCGGGGAGCTGTTTTTT. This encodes CASKWRGDYTGELFF.

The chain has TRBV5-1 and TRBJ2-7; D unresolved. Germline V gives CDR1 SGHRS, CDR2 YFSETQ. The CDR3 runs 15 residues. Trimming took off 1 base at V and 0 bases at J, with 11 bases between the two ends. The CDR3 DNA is TGCGCCAGCAGCTTGAGAGGCGGTACCTCCTACGAGCAGTACTTC. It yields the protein CASSLRGGTSYEQYF.

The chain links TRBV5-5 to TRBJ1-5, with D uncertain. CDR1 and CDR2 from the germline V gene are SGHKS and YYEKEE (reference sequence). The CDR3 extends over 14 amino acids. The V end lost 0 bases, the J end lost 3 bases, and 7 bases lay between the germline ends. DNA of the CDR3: TGTGCCAGCAGCTTGGGGTGGAACAATCAGCCCCAGCATTTT. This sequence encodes CASSLGWNNQPQHF.

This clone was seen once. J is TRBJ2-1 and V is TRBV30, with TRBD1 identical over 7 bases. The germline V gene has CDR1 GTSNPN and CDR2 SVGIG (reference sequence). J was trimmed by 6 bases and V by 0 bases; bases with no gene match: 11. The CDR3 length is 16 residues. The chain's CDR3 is CAWSVFNRGLGNEQFF. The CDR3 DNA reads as TGTGCCTGGAGTGTTTTTAACAGGGGTTTGGGCAATGAGCAGTTCTTC.

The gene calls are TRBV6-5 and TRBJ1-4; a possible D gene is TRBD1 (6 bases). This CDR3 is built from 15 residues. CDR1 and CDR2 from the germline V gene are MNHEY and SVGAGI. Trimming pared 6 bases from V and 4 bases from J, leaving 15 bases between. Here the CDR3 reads CASSRDTAGNEKLFF. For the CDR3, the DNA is TGTGCCAGCAGCCGGGACACCGCTGGTAATGAAAAACTGTTTTTT.

In nucleotides, the CDR3 is TGTGCCAGTAGTATAGGGGGCGGGAGGGAAAAGACCCAGTACTTC. Translation gives CASSIGGGREKTQYF. This chain connects TRBV19 to TRBJ2-5, with 9 nucleotides matching TRBD2. The V and J ends lost 1 base and 6 bases, in that order; junction bases with no gene match: 6. Germline CDR1 LNHDA, CDR2 SQIVND (reference sequence). This CDR3 spans 15 amino acids.

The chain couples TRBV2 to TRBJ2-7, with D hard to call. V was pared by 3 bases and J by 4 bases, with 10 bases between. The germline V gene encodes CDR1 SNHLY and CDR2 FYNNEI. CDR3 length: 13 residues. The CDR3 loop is CASSESGKYEQYF. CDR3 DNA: TGTGCCAGCAGTGAGTCCGGCAAGTACGAGCAGTACTTC. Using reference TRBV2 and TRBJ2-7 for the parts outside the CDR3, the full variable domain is EPEVTQTPSHQVTQMGQEVILRCVPISNHLYFYWYRQILGQKVEFLVSFYNNEISEKSEIFDDQFSVERPDGSNFTLKIRSTKLEDSAMYFCASSESGKYEQYFGPGTRLTVT.

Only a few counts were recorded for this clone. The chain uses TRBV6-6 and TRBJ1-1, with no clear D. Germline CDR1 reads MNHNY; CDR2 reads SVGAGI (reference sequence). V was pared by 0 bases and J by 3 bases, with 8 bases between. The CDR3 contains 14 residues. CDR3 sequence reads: CASSYSRADTEAFF. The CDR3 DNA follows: TGTGCCAGCAGTTACTCGAGGGCAGACACTGAAGCTTTCTTT.

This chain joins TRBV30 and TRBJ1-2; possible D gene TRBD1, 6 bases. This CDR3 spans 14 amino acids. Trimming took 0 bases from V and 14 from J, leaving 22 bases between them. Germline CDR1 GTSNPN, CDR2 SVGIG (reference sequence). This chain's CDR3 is CAWSVSSPGQPQTF. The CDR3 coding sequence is TGTGCCTGGAGTGTATCCTCTCCCGGACAGCCTCAAACCTTC.

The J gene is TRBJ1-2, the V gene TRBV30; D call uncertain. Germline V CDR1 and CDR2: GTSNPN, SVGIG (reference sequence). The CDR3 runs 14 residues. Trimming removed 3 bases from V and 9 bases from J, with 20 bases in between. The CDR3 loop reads CAWRAKGSLSRYTF. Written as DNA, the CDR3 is TGTGCCTGGAGAGCGAAGGGATCCCTATCCCGCTACACCTTC.

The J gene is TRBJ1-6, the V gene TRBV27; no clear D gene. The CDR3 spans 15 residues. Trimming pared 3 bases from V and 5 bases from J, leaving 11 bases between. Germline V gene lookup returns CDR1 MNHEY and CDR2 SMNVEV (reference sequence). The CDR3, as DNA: TGTGCCAGCAGTTTTGGAATTTCCCATAATTCACCCCTCCACTTT. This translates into CASSFGISHNSPLHF.

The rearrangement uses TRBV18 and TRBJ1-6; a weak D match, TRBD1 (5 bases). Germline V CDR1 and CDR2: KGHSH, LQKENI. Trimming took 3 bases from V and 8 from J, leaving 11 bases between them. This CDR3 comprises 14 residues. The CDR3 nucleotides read TGTGCCAGCTCACCGTCGACAGCTTATTCACCCCTCCACTTT. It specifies CASSPSTAYSPLHF.

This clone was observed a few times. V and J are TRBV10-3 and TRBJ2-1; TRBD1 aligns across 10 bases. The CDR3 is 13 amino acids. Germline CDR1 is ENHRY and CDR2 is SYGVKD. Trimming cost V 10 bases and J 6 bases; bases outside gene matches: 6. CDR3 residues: CATLGQGTNEQFF. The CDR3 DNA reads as TGTGCCACCTTGGGACAGGGGACCAATGAGCAGTTCTTC.